Reported below is one TCR beta chain. CDR1 is LGHNA and CDR2 is YNFKEQ in the germline V gene. Trimming took 1 base from V and 2 from J, leaving 19 bases between them. The CDR3 has 18 amino acids. The sample comes from a study of blood T cell repertoires in COVID-19. Study-level information: Acute and convalescent COVID-19 samples came from the United States, Italy and Spain. T cells, B-cell-depleted T cells, or PBMCs supplied cDNA or gDNA.

The Seattle patients joined while their infection was active and were tracked longitudinally afterward. Per the authors' pipeline: Cell counts per sample came from amplifying reference gene primers. Some clones are missing from TCRdb's copy, which holds only in-frame ones; the method was immunoSEQ multiplex PCR. V and J calls and clone size follow that table, whereas D and trimming were derived from the DNA. The repertoire holds around 280,000 clones, with 88% as singletons. This chain links TRBV4-2 with TRBJ2-3; possibly TRBD2 for D (6 bases). This TCR came from a woman younger than 45 with COVID-19, enrolled during active disease. Sequenced material: peripheral blood. The CDR3 DNA reads as TGTGCCAGCAGCCAAGTTTTTTCCGCGGGAATATTCACAGATACGCAGTATTTT. Its translation: CASSQVFSAGIFTDTQYF.